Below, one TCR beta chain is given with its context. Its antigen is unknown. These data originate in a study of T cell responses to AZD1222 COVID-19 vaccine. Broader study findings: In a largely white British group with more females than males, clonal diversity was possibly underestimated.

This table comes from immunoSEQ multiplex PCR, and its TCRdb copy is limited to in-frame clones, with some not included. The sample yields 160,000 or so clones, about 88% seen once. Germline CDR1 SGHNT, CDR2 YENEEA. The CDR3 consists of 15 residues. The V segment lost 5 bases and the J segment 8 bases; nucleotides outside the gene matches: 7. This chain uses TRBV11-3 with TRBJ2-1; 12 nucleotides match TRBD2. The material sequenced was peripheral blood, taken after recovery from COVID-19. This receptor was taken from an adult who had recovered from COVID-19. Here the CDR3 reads CASSVGTSGRYEQFF. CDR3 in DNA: TGTGCCAGCAGCGTCGGTACTAGCGGGAGGTATGAGCAGTTCTTC.